The T cell receptor (beta chain) described here comes from a study of blood T cell repertoires in COVID-19. Across the study: The United States, Italy and Spain supplied acute and convalescent COVID-19 samples. The cDNA or gDNA used as material had been derived from T cells, B-cell-depleted T cells, or PBMCs.

Under the authors' procedure: Amplification from reference gene primers served as the basis for estimated nucleated cell counts. Using immunoSEQ multiplex PCR, the repertoire was profiled, and TCRdb retains in-frame clones only, with some absent. The V and J calls and clone size are taken from that table; D and trimming were inferred from the DNA. The repertoire holds about 130,000 clones, with 87% as singletons. With 5 bases removed from V and 6 bases from J, the gap between germline ends came to 19 bases. The CDR3 is made up of 15 amino acids. Germline CDR1 and CDR2: LNHNV and YYDKDF (reference sequence).

The receptor was derived from a woman aged 55-70 years with acute or convalescent COVID-19. The sample comprised peripheral blood. The genes are TRBV15 and TRBJ1-1; no definite D call. CDR3 in DNA: TGTGCCACCAGCGCTAGGACGGGCGGGGTCTCTGAAGCTTTCTTT. Its translation: CATSARTGGVSEAFF.